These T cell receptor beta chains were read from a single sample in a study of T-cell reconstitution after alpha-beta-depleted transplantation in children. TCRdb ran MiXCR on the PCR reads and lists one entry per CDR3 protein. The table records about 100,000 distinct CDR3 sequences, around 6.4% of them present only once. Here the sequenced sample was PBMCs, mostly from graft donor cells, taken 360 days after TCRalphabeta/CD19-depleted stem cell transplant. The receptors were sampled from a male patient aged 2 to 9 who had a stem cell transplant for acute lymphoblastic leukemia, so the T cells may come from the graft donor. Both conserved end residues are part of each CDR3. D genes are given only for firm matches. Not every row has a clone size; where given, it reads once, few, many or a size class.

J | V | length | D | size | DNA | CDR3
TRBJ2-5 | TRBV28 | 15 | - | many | TGTGCCAGCAGTTTAGAGATCAGGTTCGAAGAGACCCAGTACTTC | CASSLEIRFEETQYF
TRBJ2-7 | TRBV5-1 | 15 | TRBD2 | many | TGCGCCAGCAGCTTCCGACTAGCGGGGTTTTACGAGCAGTACTTC | CASSFRLAGFYEQYF
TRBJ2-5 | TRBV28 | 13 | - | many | TGTGCCAGCCAACGAGGGTACCAAGAGACCCAGTACTTC | CASQRGYQETQYF
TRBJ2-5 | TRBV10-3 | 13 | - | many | TGTGCCATCAGTGAGTCGCCTACTAGGGCCCAGTACTTC | CAISESPTRAQYF
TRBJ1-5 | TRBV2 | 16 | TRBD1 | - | TGTGCCAGCAGTGGCTTCCGCAGGGGGCCTGATCAGCCCCAGCATTTT | CASSGFRRGPDQPQHF
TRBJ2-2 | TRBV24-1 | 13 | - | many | TGTGCCACCAGCGCAGGGAAAACCGGGGAGCTGTTTTTT | CATSAGKTGELFF
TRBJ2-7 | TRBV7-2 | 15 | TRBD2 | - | TGTGCCAGCAGCATGGCGGGAGGGCCATATCGCGAGCAGTACTTC | CASSMAGGPYREQYF
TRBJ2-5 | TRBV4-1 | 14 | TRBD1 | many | TGCGCCAGCAGCCTAGGGACAGCTCAAGAGACCCAGTACTTC | CASSLGTAQETQYF
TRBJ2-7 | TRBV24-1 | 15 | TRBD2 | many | TGTGCCACCAGTGCCCCGGGGGGGCCGACCTACGAGCAGTACTTC | CATSAPGGPTYEQYF
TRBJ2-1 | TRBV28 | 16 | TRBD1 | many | TGTGCCAGCAGTTTTCGACCCGGGACAGATTACAATGAGCAGTTCTTC | CASSFRPGTDYNEQFF
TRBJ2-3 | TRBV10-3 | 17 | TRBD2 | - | TGTGCCATCAGTGGGACTAGCGGGAGGGCCGGGACAGATACGCAGTATTTT | CAISGTSGRAGTDTQYF